The text below deals with one T cell receptor (beta chain). What it binds is not known. This record comes from a study of shared clonotypes between healthy human individuals. The overall study: Donors had three CD4 naive, three CD4 memory, two CD8 naive and one CD8 memory plate apiece. Study findings and constraints: Only a few donors were included, so the genetic and exposure-history diversity represented was limited.

CDR1 SGHRS and CDR2 YFSETQ come from the germline V gene. V was pared by 4 bases and J by 7 bases, with 18 bases between. This CDR3 contains 15 residues. Generated by immunoSEQ multiplex PCR, the TCRdb table keeps only in-frame clones and is missing some. The sample holds about 2,500,000 clones; approximately 94% are singletons and the top ten take over 0.12%. The chain recombines TRBV5-1 with TRBJ2-1, with D unclear. The source material was naive CD4+ T cells sorted from blood. Subset in this sample: CD45RA+ positively selected. This sequence originates from a young man in good health. The CDR3 reads CASSPQPPSWNEQFF. The CDR3, as DNA: TGCGCCAGCAGCCCTCAGCCCCCAAGTTGGAATGAGCAGTTCTTC.